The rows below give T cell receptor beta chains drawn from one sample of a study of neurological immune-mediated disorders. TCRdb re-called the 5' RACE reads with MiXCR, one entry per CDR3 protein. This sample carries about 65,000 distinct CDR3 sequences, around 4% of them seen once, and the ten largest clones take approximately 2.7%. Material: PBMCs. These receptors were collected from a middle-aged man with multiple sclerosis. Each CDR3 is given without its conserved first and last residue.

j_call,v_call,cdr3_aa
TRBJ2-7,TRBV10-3,AISDGTGGSYEQY
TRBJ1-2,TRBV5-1,ASSDTRDRGVPIYGYT
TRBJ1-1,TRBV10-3,AISESTGPRRAF
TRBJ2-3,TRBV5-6,ASSLVGTDTQY
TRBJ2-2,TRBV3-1,ASSQDRGRPNTGELF
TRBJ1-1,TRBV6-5,ASSQNYRNTEAF
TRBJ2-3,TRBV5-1,ASSLGKRGGTDTQY
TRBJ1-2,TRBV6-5,ASRGQGARGYGYT
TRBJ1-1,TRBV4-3,ASSHKPGQRNTEAF
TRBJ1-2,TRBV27,ASRPSRTGVLNQSGYT
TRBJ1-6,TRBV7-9,ASRRNTGVGNSPLH
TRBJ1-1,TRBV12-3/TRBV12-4,ASMLQGSTEAF
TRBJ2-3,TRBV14,ASTRGATDTQY
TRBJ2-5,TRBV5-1,ASSLGDSQETQY
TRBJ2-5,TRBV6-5,ASGRDRVTETQY
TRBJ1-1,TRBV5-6,ASSSLISRGEKNTEAF
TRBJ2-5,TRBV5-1,ASSFQVGQETQY
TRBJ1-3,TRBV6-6,ASTPRVGNTIY
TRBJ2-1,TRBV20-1,SADHRTSGGHEQF
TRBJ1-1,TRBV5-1,ASSPGHSNTEAF
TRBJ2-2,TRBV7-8,ASSLVPRGTGELF
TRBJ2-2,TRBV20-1,SAFGTGDWAGELF
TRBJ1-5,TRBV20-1,SARKGANQPQN
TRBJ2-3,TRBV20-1,SALNRGGPGTDTQY
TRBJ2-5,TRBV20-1,SATRDQQETQY
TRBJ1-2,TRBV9,ASSPTGGQEGYT
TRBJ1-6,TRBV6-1,ASSEYPSPLH
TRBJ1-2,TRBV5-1,ASSLASGNYGYT
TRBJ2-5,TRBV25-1,ASSEGTSWQETQY
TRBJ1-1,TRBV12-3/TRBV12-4,ASSWGQGSTEAF
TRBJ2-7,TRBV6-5,ASSYLGAEYYEQY
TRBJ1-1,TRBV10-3,AISDHSSNTEAF
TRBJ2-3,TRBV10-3,AISVGFSTDTQY
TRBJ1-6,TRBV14,AQARDKPMNSPLH
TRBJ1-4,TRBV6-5,ASSYTGRLNEKLF
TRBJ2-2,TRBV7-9,ASTSGTGRRDGELF
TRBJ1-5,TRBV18,ASSGTGTGEPQN
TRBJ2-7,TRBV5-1,ASSKGQDGYEQY
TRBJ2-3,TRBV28,ASRGPSGSTDTQY
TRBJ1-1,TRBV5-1,ASSLAGKNTEAF
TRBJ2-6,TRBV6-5,ASSYEGQGKAGANVLT
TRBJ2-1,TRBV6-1,ASSERPGLGYNEQF
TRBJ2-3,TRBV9,ASSSSADTQY
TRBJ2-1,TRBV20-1,SARQTGLAIDEQF
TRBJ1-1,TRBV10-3,AISVGTGGVAF
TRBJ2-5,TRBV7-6,ASSFGGGDPETQY
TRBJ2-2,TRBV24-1,ATSDPGGPNTGELF
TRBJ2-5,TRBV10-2,ASRLAGGGSQETQY
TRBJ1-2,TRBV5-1,ASSSEPQGGFYGYT
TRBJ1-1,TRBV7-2,ASSSRWEAF
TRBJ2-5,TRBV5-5,ASSLAWGRSGETQY
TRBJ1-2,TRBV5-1,ASSPGQPNYGYT
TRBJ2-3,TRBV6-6,ASSYSDRPDTQY
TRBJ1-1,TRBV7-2,ASSLVVSGTEAF
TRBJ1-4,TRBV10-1,ASSPTTGKLNEKLF
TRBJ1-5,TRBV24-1,ATSGQGYNQPQH
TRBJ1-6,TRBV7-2,ASRGGQGVYSPLN
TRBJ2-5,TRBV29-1,SVATSGGAGTQY
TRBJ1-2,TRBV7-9,ASSFFGTGNNYGYT
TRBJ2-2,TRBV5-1,ASSRRQGSTGELF